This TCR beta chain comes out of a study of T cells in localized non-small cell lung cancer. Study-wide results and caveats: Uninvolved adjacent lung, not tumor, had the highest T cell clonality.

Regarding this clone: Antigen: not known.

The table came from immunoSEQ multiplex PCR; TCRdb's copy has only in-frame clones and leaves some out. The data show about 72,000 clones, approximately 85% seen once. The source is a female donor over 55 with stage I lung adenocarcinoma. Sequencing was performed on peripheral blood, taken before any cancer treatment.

CDR3 DNA sequence: TGTGCCAGCAGCGTCGGTATAAGGAAGGGGAATCAGCCCCAGCATTTT. Protein: CASSVGIRKGNQPQHF. The chain has TRBV5-5 and TRBJ1-5, with D tentatively TRBD1 (5 bases). The germline V gene encodes CDR1 SGHKS and CDR2 YYEKEE (reference sequence). The CDR3 length is 16 residues. Trimming removed 4 bases at V and 4 bases at J, with 18 bases between.